In this sample, the clone carrying this TCR beta chain turned up a few times. TCRdb passed the 5' RACE reads through MiXCR, listing each CDR3 protein once. The sample carries 200,000 to 300,000 distinct CDR3 sequences, over 9.5% recorded once. The data stem from a study of identical twins. Sequencing was done on a sample of memory T cells sorted from blood. The sequence was collected from a man over 45 in good health.

The DNA for the CDR3 is TGTGCCAGCAGTTTTCAGGGCCCGGGACTAGCGGGGGGATACGAGCAGTACTTC. It yields the protein CASSFQGPGLAGGYEQYF. The V gene is TRBV27, the J gene TRBJ2-7; 15 positions match TRBD2. The CDR3 runs 18 residues. Germline-derived CDR1 and CDR2 are MNHEY and SMNVEV (reference sequence). Trimming took 3 bases from V and 4 from J; bases not matched to a gene: 10.